The 22 T cell receptor beta chains below come from one sample, sequenced in a study of T cells after yellow fever vaccination. MiXCR was run by TCRdb on the 5' RACE reads, yielding one entry per CDR3 protein. Here the sample spans approximately 300,000 distinct CDR3 sequences, roughly a tenth being singletons. This specimen consisted of CD4+ T cells sorted from PBMCs, obtained 45 days after the yellow fever booster vaccination. The receptors originated from a man aged 18 to 29 who received the YFV17D yellow fever vaccine.

This clonotype was seen more than once but under ten times. This chain connects TRBV7-2 to TRBJ2-1; TRBD2 matches 8 bases. The V and J ends lost 8 bases and 3 bases, in that order; junction bases with no gene match: 9. The length of the CDR3 is 15 residues. The germline gives CDR1 SGHTA, CDR2 FQGNSA. The CDR3 bases are TGTGCCAGCGGTTTGGGTAGCGGGGTCTACAATGAGCAGTTCTTC. Translation: CASGLGSGVYNEQFF.

In its sample, this clonotype was seen a few times. The junction does not match germline at one end; this may be a read error. J is TRBJ2-5 and V is TRBV4-1; D is perhaps TRBD1 or TRBD2 (5 bases each). Germline-derived CDR1 and CDR2 are MGHRA and YSYEKL. The CDR3 consists of 14 residues. CDR3 in amino acids: CASSRKRGPDSRVF. CDR3 sequence (DNA): TGCGCCAGCAGCCGGAAAAGGGGCCCGGACTCTCGAGTCTTC.

This clonotype was counted between two and nine times. The chain combines TRBV25-1 with TRBJ1-2; D is unresolved. There are 13 residues in the CDR3. The germline V gene encodes CDR1 MGHDK and CDR2 SYGVNS. Trimming took 6 bases from V and 4 from J, leaving 12 bases between them. The CDR3 loop reads CASSRDPRYGYTF. The CDR3 region has the DNA TGTGCCAGCAGCCGGGATCCCCGCTATGGCTACACCTTC.

This clonotype was counted a few times. The chain uses TRBV7-9 and TRBJ2-3; tentative D call: TRBD2 (6 bases). Germline lookup yields CDR1 SEHNR and CDR2 FQNEAQ (reference sequence). CDR3 length equals 13 residues. The V gene lost 6 bases and the J gene lost 2 bases, with 9 bases spanning the gap. CDR3 bases: TGTGCCAGCAGGCGGGAATCCACAGATACGCAGTATTTT. It translates to CASRRESTDTQYF.

The CDR3 DNA is TGCAGTGCCTCAGGGTGGTCCCAAGAGACCCAGTACTTC. Its protein product is CSASGWSQETQYF. The chain couples TRBV20-1 to TRBJ2-5, with D possibly TRBD1 on 5 matching bases. V was clipped by 6 bases and J by 1 base, with 12 bases between them. The germline V gene has CDR1 DFQATT and CDR2 SNEGSKA (reference sequence). The CDR3 has 13 residues.

This clonotype was found a few times. V is TRBV9 and J is TRBJ2-1; TRBD2 matches at 8 bases. The CDR3 is 16 residues long. CDR1 SGDLS and CDR2 YYNGEE come from the germline V gene. V was pared by 0 bases and J by 1 base, with 3 bases of the junction left unmatched. Here the CDR3 DNA reads TGTGCCAGCAGCGTAGGGACTAGCCGGTCCTACAATGAGCAGTTCTTC. It encodes CASSVGTSRSYNEQFF.

In its sample, this clonotype was seen a few times. This chain links TRBV7-2 with TRBJ2-1, with TRBD2 identical over 12 bases. In germline, CDR1 is SGHTA, CDR2 FQGNSA. This CDR3 has 15 amino acids. Losses at the gene ends were 5 bases for V and 9 bases for J; bases not matched to a gene: 8. CDR3: CASSPLPSGGGEQFF. The CDR3 region has the DNA TGTGCCAGCAGCCCCTTACCTAGCGGGGGGGGTGAGCAGTTCTTC.

This clonotype has a count of ten or more. This chain joins TRBV29-1 and TRBJ2-3, with a possible D match to TRBD1 (6 bases). CDR3 size: 15 residues. Germline V gives CDR1 SQVTM, CDR2 ANQGSEA. V was pared by 6 bases and J by 1 base, with 17 bases between. The CDR3 DNA reads TGCAGCGTCACGGGGCAGGGGCCTGGCACAGATACGCAGTATTTT. Translated: CSVTGQGPGTDTQYF.

The chain employs TRBV4-3 and TRBJ1-5, with a tentative D call TRBD1 (5 bases). Trimming took 0 bases from V and 1 from J, leaving 10 bases between them. CDR1 is LGHNA, CDR2 YSLEER, per germline. CDR3 length equals 16 residues. In DNA form, the CDR3 reads TGCGCCAGCAGCCAAGAGATCGGGGCAAGCAATCAGCCCCAGCATTTT. As protein: CASSQEIGASNQPQHF.

V is TRBV9 and J is TRBJ1-6; TRBD1 matches 9 bases. CDR1 and CDR2 from the germline V gene are SGDLS and YYNGEE. This CDR3 is 15 amino acids long. Losses at the gene ends were 2 bases for V and 7 bases for J; bases not matched to a gene: 4. The CDR3: CASSVRDRENSPLHF. The CDR3 bases are TGTGCCAGCAGCGTGAGGGACAGGGAAAATTCACCCCTCCACTTT.

The chain uses TRBV7-2 and TRBJ2-3, with 9 bases fitting TRBD2. Germline V CDR1 and CDR2: SGHTA, FQGNSA. The CDR3 has 19 residues. J gave up 3 bases and V 5 bases, and 18 bases lay outside the gene matches. CDR3: CASSPLVGGGVKVTDTQYF. CDR3 nucleotides: TGTGCCAGCAGCCCCCTTGTTGGCGGGGGGGTTAAGGTTACAGATACGCAGTATTTT.

This clonotype occurred a few times. The chain is built from TRBV5-6 and TRBJ2-1; no clear D. There are 15 residues in the CDR3. V was clipped by 2 bases and J by 0 bases, with 9 bases between them. Per the germline V gene, CDR1 is SGHDT and CDR2 is YYEEEE. The CDR3 coding sequence is TGTGCCAGCAGCTTCGACGGGCGCTCCTACAATGAGCAGTTCTTC. This encodes CASSFDGRSYNEQFF.

This clonotype showed up many times. The gene calls are TRBV12-3 or TRBV12-4 and TRBJ2-1; possibly TRBD1 for D (6 bases). Trimming took off 7 bases at V and 6 bases at J, with 16 bases between the two ends. The CDR3 extends over 14 amino acids. Written as DNA, the CDR3 is TGTGCCAGCACTTTGGGACACGGTCGCAATGAGCAGTTCTTC. It yields the protein CASTLGHGRNEQFF.

The sample holds many counts of this clonotype. J is TRBJ2-7 and V is TRBV4-3, with TRBD2 matching over 8 bases. The trim removed 4 bases at V and 4 bases at J, leaving 3 bases unmatched. In germline, CDR1 is LGHNA, CDR2 YSLEER. The CDR3 loop spans 13 amino acids. The CDR3 spells CASSPGREYEQYF. The CDR3 DNA is TGCGCCAGCAGCCCCGGGAGGGAATACGAGCAGTACTTC.

This clonotype was counted between two and nine times. The chain recombines TRBV12-3 or TRBV12-4 with TRBJ2-2; D call uncertain. This CDR3 has 14 residues. V dropped 9 bases and J dropped 0 bases, with 11 bases sitting between them. The CDR3 region has the DNA TGTGCCAGTCGGACGGCTGCGAACACCGGGGAGCTGTTTTTT. Translated, it gives CASRTAANTGELFF.

This rearrangement joins TRBV20-1 to TRBJ1-1, with TRBD1 as a possible D gene (6 bases). Germline V gene data show CDR1 as DFQATT and CDR2 as SNEGSKA (reference sequence). V was shortened by 6 bases and J by 1 base, with 9 bases between the two germline ends. The CDR3 covers 12 residues. CDR3 in amino acids: CSAGQPNTEAFF. The CDR3 nucleotides read TGCAGTGCCGGACAGCCGAACACTGAAGCTTTCTTT.

The chain links TRBV9 to TRBJ2-5; the match to TRBD2 covers 14 bases. CDR1 and CDR2 (germline): SGDLS, YYNGEE. This CDR3 contains 17 residues. Germline trimming cut 4 bases from V and 2 bases from J; bases unmatched to any gene: 7. The CDR3 protein is CASSPGLAGGGQETQYF. The CDR3 region has the DNA TGTGCCAGCAGCCCCGGACTAGCGGGGGGTGGTCAAGAGACCCAGTACTTC.

This clonotype was found a few times. The chain links TRBV12-3 or TRBV12-4 to TRBJ2-2; D may be TRBD2 (5 bases). The CDR3 spans 14 residues. V was cut by 2 bases and J by 4 bases, with 8 bases left in between. CDR3 nucleotides: TGTGCCAGCAGTTTAACTAGAAGCACCGGGGAGCTGTTTTTT. Its translation is CASSLTRSTGELFF.

V and J are TRBV2 and TRBJ2-7; 10 bases agree with TRBD1. J gave up 5 bases and V 7 bases, and 8 bases lay outside the gene matches. Germline values: CDR1 SNHLY, CDR2 FYNNEI. The CDR3 length is 14 residues. CDR3 amino acids: CASTRQGAGDEQYF. The CDR3 coding sequence is TGTGCCAGCACTAGACAGGGGGCCGGAGACGAGCAGTACTTC.

The gene calls are TRBV5-1 and TRBJ1-1; 7 positions agree with TRBD1. Germline CDR1 SGHRS, CDR2 YFSETQ. CDR3 size: 16 residues. Trimming cost V 0 bases and J 0 bases; bases outside gene matches: 5. The CDR3 DNA reads as TGCGCCAGCAGCTTGGGTGGGGGACAGATGAACACTGAAGCTTTCTTT. It specifies CASSLGGGQMNTEAFF.

The V and J genes are TRBV10-3 and TRBJ2-1, with 8 positions matching TRBD2. The CDR3 totals 15 residues. The V segment lost 11 bases and the J segment 6 bases; nucleotides outside the gene matches: 15. Per the germline V gene, CDR1 is ENHRY and CDR2 is SYGVKD. CDR3 sequence (DNA): TGTGCCTCCTTAGGGGGAGTAGCGGGACTCAATGAGCAGTTCTTC. Encoded protein: CASLGGVAGLNEQFF.

The rearrangement links TRBV6-2 or TRBV6-3 to TRBJ2-7; D ambiguous. This CDR3 has 14 residues. Germline V gene lookup returns CDR1 MNHEY and CDR2 SVGEGT. Deletions cut 4 bases from V and 2 bases from J, with 12 bases between. The CDR3 loop is CASSWRTGTYEQYF. The CDR3 DNA follows: TGTGCCAGCAGTTGGCGGACGGGTACCTACGAGCAGTACTTC.